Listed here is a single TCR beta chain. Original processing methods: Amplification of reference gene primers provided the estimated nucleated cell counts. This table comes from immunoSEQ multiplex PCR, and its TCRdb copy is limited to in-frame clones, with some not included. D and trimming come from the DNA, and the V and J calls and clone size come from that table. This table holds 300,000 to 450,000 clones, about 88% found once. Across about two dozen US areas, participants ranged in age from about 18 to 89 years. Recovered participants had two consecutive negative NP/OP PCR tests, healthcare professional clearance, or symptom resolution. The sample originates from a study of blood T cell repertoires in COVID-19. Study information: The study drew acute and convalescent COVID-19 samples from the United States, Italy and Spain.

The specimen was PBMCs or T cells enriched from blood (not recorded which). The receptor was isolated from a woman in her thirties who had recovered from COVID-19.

CDR3 protein: CASSPAVNEKLFF. CDR3 in DNA: TGCGCCAGCAGCCCAGCGGTGAATGAAAAACTGTTTTTT. The chain is built from TRBV5-1 and TRBJ1-4, with D uncertain. Deletions cut 4 bases from V and 5 bases from J, with 9 bases between. This CDR3 has 13 residues. Germline V gene lookup returns CDR1 SGHRS and CDR2 YFSETQ. The full variable domain, in which reference TRBV5-1 and TRBJ1-4 provide the parts outside the CDR3, is KAGVTQTPRYLIKTRGQQVTLSCSPISGHRSVSWYQQTPGQGLQFLFEYFSETQRNKGNFPGRFSGRQFSNSRSEMNVSTLELGDSALYLCASSPAVNEKLFFGSGTQLSVL.